Shown below are 15 T cell receptor beta chains from a single sample sequenced in a study of blood T cells in healthy people across ages. Primed by a sample-barcoded 5' primer and a J-beta primer mix, a second PCR proceeded for 7 to 11 cycles. TCRdb reanalysed the 5' RACE reads using MiXCR and keeps one entry per CDR3 protein. The profile covers 700,000 to 900,000 distinct CDR3 sequences, with 50% to 65% appearing a single time and roughly two fifths taken by the ten largest. The source material was blood. These receptor sequences come from a man older than 75 in good health.

The CDR3: CSAVPGQGAEGGYTF. The CDR3, as DNA: TGCAGCGCTGTCCCGGGACAGGGGGCGGAGGGTGGCTACACCTTC. The chain combines TRBV29-1 with TRBJ1-2; 12 bases align to TRBD1. V was pared by 7 bases and J by 7 bases, with 13 bases of the junction left unmatched. CDR3 size: 15 residues. Germline V CDR1 and CDR2: SQVTM, ANQGSEA.

The rearrangement links TRBV6-1 to TRBJ1-1; D remains unclear. This CDR3 region has 14 residues. The V and J ends lost 2 bases and 1 base respectively, with 8 bases between them. Per germline, CDR1 MNHNS and CDR2 SASEGT. CDR3 region: CASSEQRWNTEAFF. Written as DNA, the CDR3 is TGTGCCAGCAGTGAACAACGATGGAACACTGAAGCTTTCTTT.

This chain connects TRBV6-2 or TRBV6-3 to TRBJ2-1; 7 nucleotides align to TRBD1. The V gene end was trimmed by 6 bases and the J gene end by 0 bases; junction bases not matched to a gene: 5. From germline, CDR1 is MNHEY and CDR2 SVGEGT. The CDR3 length is 15 residues. The CDR3, as DNA: TGTGCCAGCAGAGAGACAGGGAGCTCCTACAATGAGCAGTTCTTC. This gives the protein CASRETGSSYNEQFF.

This clonotype was found many times. The rearrangement links TRBV12-3 or TRBV12-4 to TRBJ2-6, with D possibly called TRBD1 or TRBD2 (5 bases each). V was trimmed by 5 bases and J by 3 bases, leaving 20 bases between them. This CDR3 comprises 18 residues. CDR3 bases: TGTGCCAGCAGTCCCCCCAGGGTCGGGGCTGGTGGGGCCAACGTCCTGACTTTC. Its translation: CASSPPRVGAGGANVLTF.

This clonotype was seen only a few times. V usage is TRBV12-3 or TRBV12-4 and J usage is TRBJ2-7; tentatively, D is TRBD1 (5 bases). This CDR3 has 15 amino acids. Between the trimmed V and J ends, which lost 3 bases and 3 bases, there was a span of 15 bases. CDR3 nucleotide sequence: TGTGCCAGCAGTTTGGTCCGGACACTCAACTACGAGCAGTACTTC. It specifies CASSLVRTLNYEQYF.

V and J are TRBV20-1 and TRBJ2-5; maybe TRBD2 (5 bases). Judging by the DNA end, TRBJ2-7 fits better; the J call may be wrong. There are 14 residues in the CDR3. The germline V gene encodes CDR1 DFQATT and CDR2 SNEGSKA (reference sequence). The CDR3 protein is CSAGSSGERREQYF. CDR3 DNA: TGCAGTGCTGGGAGTTCCGGGGAGCGACGCGAGCAGTACTTC.

The chain combines TRBV7-6 with TRBJ2-3; TRBD2 aligns across 7 bases. This CDR3 comprises 15 residues. Unmatched junction bases numbered 9, after V lost 4 bases and J lost 5 bases. Germline CDR1 and CDR2: SGHVS and FNYEAQ. CDR3 in DNA: TGTGCCAGCAGCTCCGTGGCCCCGGGGGGAGATACGCAGTATTTT. Its protein is CASSSVAPGGDTQYF. Based on the CDR3 plus reference TRBV7-6 and TRBJ2-3, the full variable domain is GAGVSQSPRYKVTKRGQDVALRCDPISGHVSLYWYRQALGQGPEFLTYFNYEAQQDKSGLPNDRFSAERPEGSISTLTIQRTEQRDSAMYRCASSSVAPGGDTQYFGPGTRLTVL.

CDR3 DNA: TGCAGTGCCCCGACAGGGGGTGGTGAAGCTTTCTTT. Residues: CSAPTGGGEAFF. The V and J genes are TRBV20-1 and TRBJ1-1; 9 bases fit TRBD1. V gave up 6 bases and J gave up 7 bases; unmatched junction bases: 6. This CDR3 has 12 amino acids. The germline gives CDR1 DFQATT, CDR2 SNEGSKA (reference sequence).

The chain has TRBV7-2 and TRBJ2-5; 9 bases line up with TRBD1. Germline lookup yields CDR1 SGHTA and CDR2 FQGNSA. This CDR3 has 15 residues. V lost 1 base, J lost 4 bases, and 4 bases stayed unmatched. The CDR3 sequence: CASSLDRGRRETQYF. CDR3 coding DNA: TGTGCCAGCAGCTTAGACAGGGGGCGTCGAGAGACCCAGTACTTC.

The chain employs TRBV12-3 or TRBV12-4 and TRBJ2-7; TRBD2 aligns across 8 bases. After removal of 4 bases from V and 2 bases from J, the junction contained 10 bases not matched to a gene. This CDR3 spans 16 amino acids. DNA for the CDR3: TGTGCCAGCAGTTCGGCCGGGACTAGTGTACCCTACGAGCAGTACTTC. Its protein is CASSSAGTSVPYEQYF.

In its sample, this clonotype was seen a few times. The CDR3 sequence is CASSLSGPGGETQYF. In DNA form, the CDR3 reads TGCGCCAGCAGCTTGTCCGGACCCGGGGGAGAGACCCAGTACTTC. The chain joins TRBV5-1 to TRBJ2-5; possible D gene TRBD2, 6 bases. In germline, CDR1 is SGHRS, CDR2 YFSETQ. This CDR3 is built from 15 residues. V lost 1 base and J 4 bases, leaving 14 bases between the germline ends.

The chain is built from TRBV5-1 and TRBJ2-7; TRBD1 might be the D (6 bases). There are 16 residues in the CDR3. Germline V gives CDR1 SGHRS, CDR2 YFSETQ. V gave up 4 bases and J gave up 0 bases, with 17 bases separating them. As DNA, the CDR3 is TGCGCCAGCAGCGTAAAGGGACACCAGAGCTCCTACGAGCAGTACTTC. Translated: CASSVKGHQSSYEQYF. Based on the CDR3 plus reference TRBV5-1 and TRBJ2-7, the full variable domain is KAGVTQTPRYLIKTRGQQVTLSCSPISGHRSVSWYQQTPGQGLQFLFEYFSETQRNKGNFPGRFSGRQFSNSRSEMNVSTLELGDSALYLCASSVKGHQSSYEQYFGPGTRLTVT.

In its sample, this clonotype was seen a few times. The rearrangement uses TRBV18 and TRBJ2-7, with D possibly being TRBD1 (6 bases). The V gene's germline CDR1 is KGHSH and CDR2 LQKENI. Trimming cost V 3 bases and J 1 base, with 10 bases left between them. The CDR3 covers 14 residues. CDR3 DNA: TGTGCCAGCTCACCGCAGGGGTTTTCCTACGAGCAGTACTTC. Translation gives CASSPQGFSYEQYF.

In its sample, this clonotype was seen a few times. V is TRBV7-2 and J is TRBJ2-3; D might be TRBD2 (6 bases). Germline CDR1 SGHTA, CDR2 FQGNSA. V lost 5 bases, J lost 4 bases, and 19 bases lay in between. The CDR3 consists of 16 residues. CDR3 sequence: CASSLSSDTLADTQYF. CDR3 in DNA: TGTGCCAGCAGCCTCTCTAGCGATACTCTCGCAGATACGCAGTATTTT. Looking up the rest from reference TRBV7-2 and TRBJ2-3 gives the full variable domain: GAGVSQSPSNKVTEKGKDVELRCDPISGHTALYWYRQSLGQGLEFLIYFQGNSAPDKSGLPSDRFSAERTGGSVSTLTIQRTQQEDSAVYLCASSLSSDTLADTQYFGPGTRLTVL.

This chain connects TRBV2 to TRBJ2-5, with TRBD1 matching over 8 bases. Germline trimming cut 4 bases from V and 13 bases from J; bases unmatched to any gene: 8. The germline gives CDR1 SNHLY, CDR2 FYNNEI. The CDR3 runs 12 residues. CDR3 in amino acids: CASSVPGQGLYF. Written as DNA, the CDR3 is TGTGCCAGCAGTGTCCCTGGACAGGGTTTGTACTTC. Full variable domain (missing parts from reference TRBV2 and TRBJ2-5): EPEVTQTPSHQVTQMGQEVILRCVPISNHLYFYWYRQILGQKVEFLVSFYNNEISEKSEIFDDQFSVERPDGSNFTLKIRSTKLEDSAMYFCASSVPGQGLYFGPGTRLLVL.